This T cell receptor beta chain was captured in a study of beta chain features in type 1 diabetes. There are 14 residues in the CDR3. With 1 base clipped from V and 4 bases from J, the junction kept 4 bases outside the gene matches. Germline V CDR1 and CDR2: SGHRS, YFSETQ. As every portion of the isolated RNA was reverse transcribed, the sequencing read expressed TCRB transcripts. An average of about 3.57 million reads was obtained for naive, central memory and regulatory T cell samples. Assay: immunoSEQ multiplex PCR; the TCRdb copy retains only in-frame clones and omits some. This table holds about half a million clones, 25% to 35% found once. It was one heparinised blood draw, averaging about 116 mL, that each donor gave. This clone was seen a handful of times.

This clonotype was obtained from a man aged 18 to 29 in good health. Input material: naive CD4+ T cells from blood. This sequence joins TRBV5-1 and TRBJ2-5; 7 positions agree with TRBD1. This CDR3 reads CASSLKTGIETQYF. The CDR3 DNA reads TGCGCCAGCAGCTTGAAGACAGGGATAGAGACCCAGTACTTC.